Listed below are T cell receptor beta chains from one sample, sequenced in a study of T cells in Graves' hyperthyroidism and ophthalmopathy. TCRdb redid the calling of the multiplex PCR reads with MiXCR, one entry per CDR3 protein. The sample gives hundreds of thousands of distinct CDR3 sequences, more than 30% of which show up once; 8% to 9% is in the top ten. The sequenced material came from blood. These receptor sequences come from a man younger than 35 with Graves' hyperthyroidism. Both conserved end residues are part of each CDR3. A D gene is named only where the DNA matches it firmly. Only some rows state a clone size, as once, few, many or a class for expanded clones.

D	J	V	size	CDR3	DNA
-	TRBJ1-6	TRBV25-1	-	CASSYYRDTRFSPLHF	TGTGCCAGCAGTTATTACCGGGACACACGGTTTTCACCCCTCCACTTT
-	TRBJ2-7	TRBV5-1	-	CASSLEGSRLPLGEQYF	TGCGCCAGCAGCCTGGAAGGGTCCCGACTCCCCCTCGGCGAGCAGTACTTC
TRBD1	TRBJ1-5	TRBV7-2	once	CASSLVFRGTDHNQPQHF	TGTGCCAGCAGCTTAGTGTTTCGCGGGACAGACCACAATCAGCCCCAGCATTTT
-	TRBJ1-5	TRBV7-9	-	CASSPGVSLDNQPQHF	TGTGCCAGCAGCCCAGGGGTAAGCCTCGACAATCAGCCCCAGCATTTT
-	TRBJ1-4	TRBV29-1	-	CSVERQEDEKLFF	TGCAGCGTTGAACGCCAGGAAGATGAAAAACTGTTTTTT
-	TRBJ1-5	TRBV29-1	many	CSVWGGTVNQPQHF	TGCAGCGTTTGGGGGGGTACGGTCAATCAGCCCCAGCATTTT
TRBD1	TRBJ1-5	TRBV7-2	-	CASSQGGVSNQPQHF	TGTGCCAGCAGCCAGGGGGGGGTTAGCAATCAGCCCCAGCATTTT
-	TRBJ2-7	TRBV2	many	CASSEARSAYEQYF	TGTGCCAGCAGTGAAGCGCGGTCCGCCTACGAGCAGTACTTC
-	TRBJ2-7	TRBV6-5	-	CASSYRKGYEQYF	TGTGCCAGCAGTTACCGGAAGGGCTACGAGCAGTACTTC
-	TRBJ2-5	TRBV18	-	CASSARQETQYF	TGTGCCAGCTCCGCACGGCAAGAGACCCAGTACTTC
TRBD1	TRBJ1-2	TRBV10-3	-	CAINREGADYGYTF	TGTGCCATCAACCGTGAGGGGGCAGACTATGGCTACACCTTC
-	TRBJ2-7	TRBV7-2	-	CASSLDSPASKQYF	TGTGCCAGCAGCTTAGACTCCCCGGCCTCTAAGCAGTACTTC
-	TRBJ1-1	TRBV29-1	many	CSVVPPLGTEAFF	TGCAGCGTTGTGCCGCCGCTGGGCACTGAAGCTTTCTTT
-	TRBJ1-5	TRBV2	many	CASSSLEGDSNQPQHF	TGTGCCAGCAGTTCCCTCGAGGGGGATAGCAATCAGCCCCAGCATTTT
-	TRBJ2-5	TRBV19	-	CASSRGFFETQYF	TGTGCCAGTAGTAGGGGGTTTTTTGAGACCCAGTACTTC
TRBD1	TRBJ2-7	TRBV20-1	-	CSARDRGRHEQYF	TGCAGTGCGAGGGACAGGGGGCGCCACGAGCAGTACTTC
-	TRBJ1-1	TRBV12-3/TRBV12-4	few	CASQGLAFF	TGTGCCAGTCAGGGTTTAGCTTTCTTT
-	TRBJ1-1	TRBV20-1	-	CSATTPFNTEAFF	TGCAGTGCTACCACACCCTTCAACACTGAAGCTTTCTTT
-	TRBJ1-1	TRBV7-6	many	CASSVTDFNTEAFF	TGTGCCAGCAGCGTTACGGACTTCAACACTGAAGCTTTCTTT
-	TRBJ2-2	TRBV7-3	-	CASSLPPNGANTGELFF	TGTGCCAGCAGCTTACCTCCGAACGGTGCGAACACCGGGGAGCTGTTTTTT
-	TRBJ2-1	TRBV14	-	CASSHARGDEQFF	TGTGCCAGCAGCCATGCCCGAGGGGATGAGCAGTTCTTC
-	TRBJ1-1	TRBV7-3	-	CASSSDANTEAFF	TGTGCCAGCAGCTCGGATGCGAACACTGAAGCTTTCTTT
-	TRBJ1-1	TRBV20-1	few	CSARPGRVTEAFF	TGCAGTGCTCGTCCAGGGAGGGTGACTGAAGCTTTCTTT
-	TRBJ2-7	TRBV12-3/TRBV12-4	-	CASSAGSSDLREQYF	TGTGCCAGCAGTGCAGGGTCGTCGGATCTACGCGAGCAGTACTTC
-	TRBJ2-7	TRBV12-3/TRBV12-4	few	CASSLATGEEQYF	TGTGCCAGCAGTTTGGCGACAGGTGAAGAGCAGTACTTC
TRBD1	TRBJ1-2	TRBV2	few	CASSYSQGLVDGYTF	TGTGCCAGCAGTTACTCACAGGGGCTAGTGGATGGCTACACCTTC
TRBD1	TRBJ2-7	TRBV5-1	-	CASSLGTGAGEQYF	TGCGCCAGCAGCTTGGGGACAGGGGCTGGCGAGCAGTACTTC
-	TRBJ1-1	TRBV9	-	CASSVAGTMNTEAFF	TGTGCCAGCAGCGTAGCAGGGACCATGAACACTGAAGCTTTCTTT
TRBD1	TRBJ1-1	TRBV20-1	-	CRVFRQGNTEAFF	TGCAGAGTCTTTCGACAGGGCAATACCGAAGCTTTCTTT
-	TRBJ1-1	TRBV5-1	-	CASSFRTQDTEAFF	TGCGCCAGCAGCTTTAGGACCCAGGACACTGAAGCTTTCTTT
TRBD1	TRBJ1-5	TRBV19	-	CASTPGQGYQPQHF	TGTGCCAGCACTCCGGGACAGGGTTATCAGCCCCAGCATTTT
-	TRBJ2-2	TRBV7-2	many	CASSPHQVAGELFF	TGTGCCAGCAGCCCCCACCAGGTGGCCGGGGAGCTGTTTTTT
TRBD2	TRBJ2-5	TRBV7-6	many	CASSFGLAGGQETQYF	TGTGCCAGCAGCTTCGGACTAGCGGGAGGGCAAGAGACCCAGTACTTC
-	TRBJ1-3	TRBV19	-	CASNPNGDSGNTIYF	TGTGCCAGTAATCCGAACGGAGATTCTGGAAACACCATATATTTT
-	TRBJ2-7	TRBV24-1	few	CATSGQIPHTSIPYEQYF	TGTGCCACCAGTGGGCAGATCCCACACACCTCTATTCCCTACGAGCAGTACTTC
-	TRBJ1-1	TRBV30	few	CAWAPTGQNTEAFF	TGTGCCTGGGCCCCCACGGGTCAGAACACTGAAGCTTTCTTT
-	TRBJ2-7	TRBV20-1	-	CSARNPLGGRSYEQYF	TGCAGTGCCAGAAATCCCTTAGGTGGGCGCTCCTACGAGCAGTACTTC
-	TRBJ1-4	TRBV6-6	many	CATAEQGLATNEKLFF	TGTGCCACGGCGGAACAGGGTTTGGCGACTAATGAAAAACTGTTTTTT
-	TRBJ2-7	TRBV6-1	-	CASSEIGQGSYEQYF	TGTGCCAGCAGTGAAATCGGGCAGGGTAGCTACGAGCAGTACTTC
-	TRBJ1-1	TRBV5-1	few	CASSLGGLGPFFF	TGCGCCAGCAGCTTGGGGGGGTTAGGCCCCTTTTTCTTT
-	TRBJ1-1	TRBV6-5	once	CASSYVTEAYTEAFF	TGTGCCAGCAGTTACGTTACGGAAGCTTACACTGAAGCTTTCTTT
-	TRBJ1-1	TRBV29-1	many	CSGYRNTEAFF	TGCAGCGGTTACAGGAACACTGAAGCTTTCTTT
-	TRBJ2-5	TRBV7-2	-	CASSSVGQETQYF	TGTGCCAGCAGCTCAGTCGGGCAAGAGACCCAGTACTTC
-	TRBJ1-1	TRBV20-1	many	CSGGRGGDPEAFF	TGCAGTGGCGGCAGGGGTGGTGACCCTGAAGCTTTCTTT
-	TRBJ2-7	TRBV10-3	-	CASSLQGSGYGQYF	TGTGCCAGCAGTCTCCAGGGAAGTGGCTACGGGCAGTACTTC
-	TRBJ1-6	TRBV15	-	CATRDNTLHF	TGTGCCACGAGGGACAACACCCTCCACTTT
-	TRBJ2-7	TRBV7-2	-	CASSFTRVACEQYF	TGTGCCAGCAGTTTTACGCGCGTCGCCTGCGAGCAGTACTTC
-	TRBJ2-2	TRBV6-6	-	CASSYSAGDTGELFF	TGTGCCAGCAGTTACAGTGCTGGGGACACCGGGGAGCTGTTTTTT
TRBD1	TRBJ1-1	TRBV20-1	-	CSADGTGKVAAFF	TGCAGTGCTGATGGGACAGGGAAAGTTGCAGCTTTCTTT
-	TRBJ2-6	TRBV6-5	-	CASSESSGANVLTF	TGTGCCAGCAGCGAGAGCTCTGGGGCCAACGTCCTGACTTTC
TRBD1	TRBJ2-7	TRBV20-1	many	CSARGTDYEQYF	TGCAGTGCTAGGGGGACAGACTACGAGCAGTACTTC
-	TRBJ2-5	TRBV29-1	many	CSVEEGIETQYF	TGCAGCGTTGAAGAAGGTATTGAGACCCAGTACTTC
-	TRBJ1-5	TRBV10-3	many	CAISESEQNQPQHF	TGTGCCATCAGTGAGTCGGAACAAAATCAGCCCCAGCATTTT
TRBD1	TRBJ2-6	TRBV7-9	many	CASRTGQGGFGANVLTF	TGTGCCAGCAGGACGGGACAGGGCGGGTTTGGGGCCAACGTCCTGACTTTC
-	TRBJ2-5	TRBV29-1	many	CSVEEGTGEGETQYF	TGCAGCGTTGAAGAAGGCACAGGGGAGGGGGAGACCCAGTACTTC
TRBD2	TRBJ2-7	TRBV2	-	CASEGGSSYEQYF	TGTGCCAGCGAGGGCGGGAGCTCCTACGAGCAGTACTTC
-	TRBJ1-2	TRBV4-1	few	CASSQAGTHNYGYTF	TGCGCCAGCAGCCAAGCCGGGACCCATAACTATGGCTACACCTTC
TRBD2	TRBJ2-5	TRBV7-2	-	CASSWGGLAGQETQYF	TGTGCCAGCAGCTGGGGGGGACTAGCGGGACAAGAGACCCAGTACTTC